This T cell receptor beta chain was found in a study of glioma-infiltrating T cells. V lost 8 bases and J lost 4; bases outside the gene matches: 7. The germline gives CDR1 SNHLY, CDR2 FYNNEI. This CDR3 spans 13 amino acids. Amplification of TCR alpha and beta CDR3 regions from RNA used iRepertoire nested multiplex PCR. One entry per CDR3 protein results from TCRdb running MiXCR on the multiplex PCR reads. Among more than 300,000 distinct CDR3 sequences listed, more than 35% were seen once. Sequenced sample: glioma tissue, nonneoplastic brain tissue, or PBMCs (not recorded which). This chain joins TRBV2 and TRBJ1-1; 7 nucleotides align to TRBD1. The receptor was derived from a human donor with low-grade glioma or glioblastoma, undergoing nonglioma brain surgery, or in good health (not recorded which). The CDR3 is CASLNSGGTEAFF. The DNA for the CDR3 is TGTGCCAGCCTCAATTCAGGGGGCACTGAAGCTTTCTTT.